The T cell receptor beta chain described here comes from a study of vaccination and CD4 T cells after COVID-19 (dated by TCRdb to about 2022). For the wider study: Convalescent patients had a positive SARS-CoV-2 result on nasal swab PCR, and of these patients, nine had mild disease and one had severe disease. The convalescent cohort included six males and four females, with two Hispanic individuals, seven Caucasians, two Asians and one multiracial person. Two doses of either the Pfizer-BioNTech BNT162b2 vaccine (n=8) or the Moderna mRNA-1273 vaccine (n=2) were administered to participants. Post-COVID blood samples from convalescent patients were collected a median of around 100 days after diagnosis, with a range of roughly 35 to 161 days. Post-vaccine blood samples were collected a median of about 11 weeks after the second vaccine dose, ranging from about 13 to 241 days. For stimulating the cultures, overlapping spike peptide pools were used, derived from SARS-CoV-2 as well as from the common cold coronaviruses HCoV-NL63, HCoV-OC43 and HCoV-229E. In control cultures, a CEFX viral epitope pool was used as positive control, an HIV-1 Nef peptide pool was used as negative control, or no peptide was added. The spike-specific CD4+ TCR repertoire was compared before and after mRNA vaccination in over nine COVID-19 convalescent patients and a handful of infection-naive healthy vaccine recipients.

Libraries were prepared through PCR. DNA from cultured CD4+ T cells underwent TCR sequencing with the Oncomine TCR Beta short-read assay at the Johns Hopkins FTIC core. The QIAamp micro DNA kit was used to extract genomic DNA from the cultured CD4+ T cells. Oncomine TCR Beta libraries from cultured CD4+ T cells were pooled using unique dual indexes and sequenced on an Illumina iSeq 100. In the authors' own workflow: Non-productive sequences were removed, and CDR3s that did not start with C, did not end with F or W, or were shorter than 7 amino acids were discarded. The MANAFEST web application was used to identify antigen-specific clonotypes by comparing peptide-stimulated wells against reference wells and other culture wells. To be called positive, a clone needed an FDR below 0.05, an odds ratio above 5, and a productive frequency above 0.1% in at least two of three replicate wells. A clonotype counted as cross-reactive if it showed significant expansion both in the SARS-CoV-2 spike wells and in at least one common cold coronavirus spike condition. Similarity between CDR3 sequences was evaluated in R version 3.6.1 using Levenshtein distances (stringdist) and unrooted phylogenetic trees (ape). TCRdb cleaned the public reads at Q25 with fastp, built clones with MiXCR and kept in-frame beta chains. Rows are combined by CDR3 protein, so each entry shows the most common genes and DNA. Here the V and J calls rest on TCRdb's processing, not on the authors' analysis. Present in this sample are 12,000 to 15,000 distinct CDR3 sequences, 25% to 35% of which were seen just once. The ten largest clones represent approximately 8% of the sample.

Summary of the overall study and its limitations: The median number of SARS-CoV-2-reactive clonotypes rose from approximately 20 after infection to a few dozen after vaccination, but the change was not significant. Among the post-vaccine SARS-CoV-2-reactive clones in convalescent patients, a median around 90% showed up only after vaccination, which suggests vaccine-specific priming. In convalescent patients, nearly all vaccine-specific clones (304 of 307) were found to be mono-reactive for SARS-CoV-2 spike rather than cross-reactive with common cold coronaviruses. The study included relatively few convalescent patients and did not analyze early timepoints after natural infection.

The germline V gene specifies MNHNS as CDR1 and SASEGT as CDR2. Taken from cysteine to phenylalanine, the CDR3 has 12 residues. Only the CDR3 DNA stays, 36 bases, in frame from base 1. At the junction V is shortened by 6 bases and J by 5 bases; bases outside the gene matches: 3. Notes on this clonotype: Which antigen it targets is not known. No much larger clone is present one base from it, and per-base qualities are unavailable.

Reading the label with the study, this specimen's treatment or condition is: approximately nine-day PBMC culture with coronavirus spike peptide pools or control peptides (ViraFEST assay). The ViraFEST assay, used in the study, expanded antigen-specific T cells with peptide pools and then identified the expanded clonotypes through TCR sequencing. The convalescent patients' positive SARS-CoV-2 PCR tests fell between March and December 2020, which was before the Alpha, Beta and Delta variants emerged in the United States. PBMCs were cultured at 1.5 million to 2 million per well in IMDM supplemented with roughly 5.2% human AB serum and about 10 IU/ml IL-2, with approximately 9.2 ug/ml peptide pools added. Half of the culture medium was replaced with fresh IL-2-containing medium on days 3 and 7. After around 10 days of culture, CD4+ T cells were isolated by negative selection with the EasySep CD4+ T cell isolation kit. Ficoll-Paque Plus gradient centrifugation was used to isolate PBMCs from whole blood, and the isolated PBMCs were then either used fresh or cryopreserved at -140C. Triplicate wells were generally used for each culture condition.

The sample taken for sequencing was CD4+ T cells from blood, cultured in vitro. The chain uses TRBV6-1 and TRBJ2-7, with 8 middle bases fitting TRBD1. This clonotype originated in a human donor who had recovered from COVID-19. The CDR3 corresponds to CASSLTGDEQYF. The DNA sequence follows: TGTGCCAGCAGCCTGACAGGGGACGAGCAGTACTTC.